This entry concerns a single TCR beta chain. Its antigen is undetermined. The data derive from a study of beta chain features in type 1 diabetes. Study context: In all, around 100,000,000 sorted cells from all samples were analyzed. Whole-study findings and limits: Moderately but significantly shorter TCRB CDR3s were found in Type 1 diabetes patients in all four CD4+ subsets.

Sequenced material consisted of expressed TCRB transcripts (all of the isolated RNA was reverse transcribed). The data were produced by immunoSEQ multiplex PCR, yet TCRdb's version contains in-frame clones alone and is incomplete. The sample shows some 640,000 clones, around 15% of them seen only once. The ends were cut back, 4 bases at V and 8 bases at J, with 21 bases in the middle. The CDR3 spans 16 residues. Per germline, CDR1 SGHNT and CDR2 YYREEE (reference sequence). The chain recombines TRBV5-4 with TRBJ1-4, with D tentatively TRBD1 (6 bases). The clonotype originates from a man aged 18-30 years with type 1 diabetes. The source material was naive CD4+ T cells from blood. CDR3: CASSTEQGREGEKLFF. The CDR3 coding sequence is TGTGCCAGCAGCACCGAACAGGGACGTGAAGGAGAAAAACTGTTTTTT.